Sequencing of this TCR beta chain was carried out in a study of graft-versus-host responses after intestinal transplantation. Sequencing was performed with immunoSEQ multiplex PCR; in TCRdb, only in-frame clones are kept and a portion is missing. The repertoire has 25,000 or so clones, 90% of them found once; the top ten carry roughly 2%. This CDR3 has 13 residues. Germline lookup yields CDR1 SGHTA and CDR2 FQGNSA. Trimming left V 5 bases short and J 8 bases short, with 15 bases between. The sample in question was PBMCs, obtained around 40 days after intestinal transplant. The chain links TRBV7-2 to TRBJ1-2; no definite D call. The clonotype comes from a human patient who received an intestinal transplant, so some T cells may come from the graft donor. The CDR3 protein is CASSQPGLRGYTF. As DNA, the CDR3 is TGTGCCAGCAGCCAACCGGGTTTAAGGGGCTACACCTTC. The whole variable domain, filled in from reference TRBV7-2 and TRBJ1-2, reads GAGVSQSPSNKVTEKGKDVELRCDPISGHTALYWYRQSLGQGLEFLIYFQGNSAPDKSGLPSDRFSAERTGGSVSTLTIQRTQQEDSAVYLCASSQPGLRGYTFGSGTRLTVV.